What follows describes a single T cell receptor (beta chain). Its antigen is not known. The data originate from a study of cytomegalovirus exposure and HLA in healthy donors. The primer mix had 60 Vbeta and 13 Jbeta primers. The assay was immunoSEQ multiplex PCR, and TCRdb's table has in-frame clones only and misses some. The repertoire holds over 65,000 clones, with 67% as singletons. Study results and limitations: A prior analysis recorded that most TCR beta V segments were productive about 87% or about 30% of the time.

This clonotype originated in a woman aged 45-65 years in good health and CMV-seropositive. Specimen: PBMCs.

CDR3: CASSLQGTAVPLHF. In DNA, the CDR3 is TGTGCCAGCAGCCTACAGGGGACTGCAGTTCCCCTCCACTTT. The V call is TRBV6-5, the J call TRBJ1-6; 7 bases line up with TRBD1. Germline trimming cut 6 bases from V and 13 bases from J; bases unmatched to any gene: 12. CDR3 size: 14 residues. The germline CDR1 and CDR2 sequences are MNHEY and SVGAGI.